The 16 T cell receptor beta chains below come from one sample, sequenced in a study of human T cells and chemical hapten exposure. TCRdb re-analysed the RACE reads in MiXCR, keeping a single row per CDR3 protein. The table includes around 300,000 distinct CDR3 sequences, roughly 6% detected once. Time point specified: pre-sensitization, week 0. Treatment: therapeutic diphenylcyclopropenone sensitization with weekly scalp DPC. The sequenced sample was whole blood, obtained in connection with sensitization to the hapten diphenylcyclopropenone (DPC). These receptors all stem from a woman aged 18-29 years with alopecia areata. Some clones in this sample may be carry-over from other donors' samples.

This clonotype was detected only a few times. The J gene is TRBJ1-1, the V gene TRBV14, with no clear D. CDR1 and CDR2 (germline): SGHDN, FVKESK. V was cut by 0 bases and J by 8 bases, with 13 bases left in between. The CDR3 contains 14 residues. In nucleotides, the CDR3 is TGTGCCAGCAGCCAAGATGGCCTCGGTACAGAAGCTTTCTTT. Its translation is CASSQDGLGTEAFF.

This clonotype was recorded a few times. The rearrangement uses TRBV11-3 and TRBJ2-6; D is possibly TRBD2 (5 bases). The CDR3 totals 18 residues. Germline CDR1 and CDR2: SGHNT and YENEEA. V lost 4 bases and J lost 1, with 17 bases in between. The CDR3 bases are TGTGCCAGCAGCTCTCACCGGACGGGAACTTCTGGGGCCAACGTCCTGACTTTC. Translating it yields CASSSHRTGTSGANVLTF.

The sample holds a few counts of this clonotype. The V and J genes are TRBV7-9 and TRBJ2-7; TRBD1 might be the D (6 bases). The V and J ends lost 5 bases and 7 bases respectively, with 18 bases between them. The CDR3 loop spans 14 amino acids. Germline CDR1 and CDR2: SEHNR and FQNEAQ (reference sequence). Written as DNA, the CDR3 is TGTGCCAGCAGCCCCCGGCAGGGGTCGAGAGAGCAGTACTTC. Translated, it gives CASSPRQGSREQYF.

The chain combines TRBV5-6 with TRBJ2-3; D gene unclear. Trimming stripped 0 bases from V and 2 bases from J, with 7 bases between. CDR1 is SGHDT and CDR2 is YYEEEE in the germline V gene. The CDR3 contains 14 residues. Written as DNA, the CDR3 is TGTGCCAGCAGCTTGGCTTTCAACACAGATACGCAGTATTTT. Translation: CASSLAFNTDTQYF.

At least ten counts were recorded for this clonotype. The gene calls are TRBV2 and TRBJ2-5, with D perhaps given as TRBD1 or TRBD2 (5 bases each). Trimming shortened V by 3 bases and J by 0 bases, and 8 bases separated the two germline ends. Germline V CDR1 and CDR2: SNHLY, FYNNEI. The CDR3 is 14 amino acids. Written as DNA, the CDR3 is TGTGCCAGCAGTGAGGGGGTGTACCAAGAGACCCAGTACTTC. This sequence encodes CASSEGVYQETQYF.

This clonotype was seen a few times. The CDR3 DNA sequence: TGTGCCACCAGCACTCTATTACCCGGGGGGTGGTACAATGAGCAGTTCTTC. Translated: CATSTLLPGGWYNEQFF. The chain carries TRBV15 and TRBJ2-1; 7 bases are a match to TRBD2. CDR3 length equals 17 residues. Per the germline V gene, CDR1 is LNHNV and CDR2 is YYDKDF (reference sequence). V trimming: 4 bases; J trimming: 4 bases; junction bases outside the gene matches: 13.

This clonotype was detected only a few times. CDR3 sequence reads: CASSPNLETQYF. In DNA, the CDR3 is TGCGCCAGCAGCCCGAATCTGGAGACCCAGTACTTC. This chain uses TRBV5-1 with TRBJ2-5; D remains unclear. CDR1 SGHRS and CDR2 YFSETQ come from the germline V gene. This CDR3 is 12 amino acids long. The V and J ends lost 4 bases and 5 bases respectively, with 9 bases between them. Supplemented by reference TRBV5-1 and TRBJ2-5, the full variable domain reads KAGVTQTPRYLIKTRGQQVTLSCSPISGHRSVSWYQQTPGQGLQFLFEYFSETQRNKGNFPGRFSGRQFSNSRSEMNVSTLELGDSALYLCASSPNLETQYFGPGTRLLVL.

This clonotype was observed a few times. The rearrangement links TRBV6-5 to TRBJ1-5, with TRBD1 matching 7 bases. Germline CDR1 and CDR2: MNHEY and SVGAGI. The CDR3 contains 17 residues. V shed 4 bases and J 5 bases; nucleotides not matched to a gene: 14. CDR3 nucleotide sequence: TGTGCCAGCAGTTCCACAGGGGTAGGGGGTTTAGATCAGCCCCAGCATTTT. Its protein is CASSSTGVGGLDQPQHF.

The chain combines TRBV4-3 with TRBJ2-3; D is unresolved. There are 14 residues in the CDR3. Germline CDR1 and CDR2: LGHNA and YSLEER. Trimming took 0 bases from V and 1 from J, leaving 5 bases between them. Here the CDR3 reads CASSQDSGTDTQYF. In DNA, the CDR3 is TGCGCCAGCAGCCAAGATTCTGGCACAGATACGCAGTATTTT.

This clonotype was recorded at least ten times. The chain has TRBV7-2 and TRBJ1-6; no clear D. V was clipped by 3 bases and J by 7 bases, with 16 bases between them. The CDR3 length is 16 residues. The germline CDR1 and CDR2 sequences are SGHTA and FQGNSA. CDR3 in DNA: TGTGCCAGCAGCTTGGAATGGGGAAGAAAAAATTCACCCCTCCACTTT. The encoded protein is CASSLEWGRKNSPLHF.

The genes are TRBV19 and TRBJ1-2, with TRBD1 matching 11 bases. The CDR3 sequence is 15 residues long. Germline CDR1 and CDR2: LNHDA and SQIVND (reference sequence). The trim removed 6 bases at V and 5 bases at J, leaving 8 bases unmatched. As DNA, the CDR3 is TGTGCCAGTAGCGCCGGGACAGGGGGAGATTATGGCTACACCTTC. Amino acids: CASSAGTGGDYGYTF. The full variable domain, its missing parts supplied by reference TRBV19 and TRBJ1-2, is DGGITQSPKYLFRKEGQNVTLSCEQNLNHDAMYWYRQDPGQGLRLIYYSQIVNDFQKGDIAEGYSVSREKKESFPLTVTSAQKNPTAFYLCASSAGTGGDYGYTFGSGTRLTVV.

This clonotype has ten or more counts. V gene TRBV5-1 combines with J gene TRBJ1-1; the D gene is possibly TRBD1 (6 bases). The CDR3 is 16 residues long. Per germline, CDR1 SGHRS and CDR2 YFSETQ. Trimming took off 0 bases at V and 3 bases at J, with 15 bases between the two ends. The CDR3 coding sequence is TGCGCCAGCAGCTTGGAGGGGCCGGGACATCACACTGAAGCTTTCTTT. Translation: CASSLEGPGHHTEAFF.

Turning to this clonotype: One junction end does not reproduce the germline sequence, and a read error may be involved. The chain employs TRBV28 and TRBJ1-2; 8 positions agree with TRBD1. CDR1 is MDHEN, CDR2 SYDVKM, per germline. The CDR3 has 13 residues. CDR3 nucleotides: TGTGCCAGCAGTTTACCCGACAGGGGAGGGGAACACTTC. Translation gives CASSLPDRGGEHF.

This clonotype was recorded at least ten times. The chain employs TRBV27 and TRBJ1-2, with D hard to call. The CDR3 covers 16 residues. Trimming pared 1 base from V and 1 base from J, leaving 13 bases between. The germline V gene encodes CDR1 MNHEY and CDR2 SMNVEV (reference sequence). CDR3 amino acids: CASSLLSSEYNYGYTF. The CDR3, as DNA: TGTGCCAGCAGTTTATTAAGTTCGGAATATAACTATGGCTACACCTTC.

This clonotype was counted ten times or more. V usage is TRBV29-1 and J usage is TRBJ1-2; D is unclear. CDR3 length equals 11 residues. Germline V gene sequence: CDR1 SQVTM, CDR2 ANQGSEA. Trimming took 6 bases from V and 8 from J, leaving 13 bases between them. CDR3 region: CSVDEDHGYTF. CDR3 nucleotide sequence: TGCAGCGTAGACGAGGATCACGGCTACACCTTC.

This clonotype was found a few times. The chain employs TRBV6-2 or TRBV6-3 and TRBJ2-1; D gene unclear. This CDR3 has 14 amino acids. Trimming stripped 0 bases from V and 9 bases from J, with 12 bases between. In germline, CDR1 is MNHEY, CDR2 SVGEGT. Written as DNA, the CDR3 is TGTGCCAGCAGTTACTCGCTGGGTATAGGTGAGCAGTTCTTC. Its translation: CASSYSLGIGEQFF.